This entry is about one TCR beta chain. Germline V gives CDR1 MNHNS, CDR2 SASEGT. CDR3 length equals 17 residues. Trimming stripped 1 base from V and 3 bases from J, with 19 bases between. Sequencing used immunoSEQ multiplex PCR; TCRdb keeps in-frame clones, though not all of them. The table records some 160,000 clones, around 80% of them present only once. The entry originates in a study of blood T cell repertoires in COVID-19. Sequenced input: peripheral blood. The sequence was obtained from a man aged 60 to 69 with acute or convalescent COVID-19. V gene TRBV6-1 combines with J gene TRBJ2-7, with D hard to call. The CDR3 DNA reads TGTGCCAGCAGTGAAGTGTGGAGAATCGATTTGGGCTACGAGCAGTACTTC. It codes for CASSEVWRIDLGYEQYF.